This is a list of T cell receptor beta chains from one sample in a study of cytotoxic CD8 clonotypes in ibrutinib-treated CLL. Produced via immunoSEQ multiplex PCR; TCRdb's table is partial and in-frame only. The sample lists more than 150,000 clones, around 72% seen once, with roughly 13% in the top ten. Material: PBMCs, obtained after 24 months of ibrutinib treatment. The receptors stem from a human donor with chronic lymphocytic leukemia. The CDR3 runs from the conserved cysteine through the conserved F or W. The order of the fields is CDR3 length, V gene, D gene, clone size, J gene, CDR3 protein, CDR3 DNA. A D gene is named only where the DNA matches it firmly. Only part of the rows carry a size: once, few, many, or a class if the clone is expanded.

15	TRBV7-6	TRBD1	few	TRBJ1-2	CASSKGQGANYGYTF	TGTGCCAGCAGCAAGGGACAGGGAGCTAACTATGGCTACACCTTC
12	TRBV15	.	.	TRBJ2-2	CATSILSGELFF	TGTGCCACCAGCATCTTATCCGGGGAGCTGTTTTTT
16	TRBV28	.	.	TRBJ2-2	CASSLEGGLRDGELFF	TGTGCCAGCAGTTTAGAGGGGGGACTGCGGGACGGGGAGCTGTTTTTT
13	TRBV29-1	.	.	TRBJ1-1	CSVGGGPNTEAFF	TGCAGCGTTGGAGGGGGGCCTAACACTGAAGCTTTCTTT
13	TRBV7-9	.	few	TRBJ1-2	CASSSTRTYGYTF	TGTGCCAGCAGCTCAACAAGAACCTATGGCTACACCTTC
14	TRBV14	.	.	TRBJ2-5	CASSQISGTETQYF	TGTGCCAGCAGCCAAATTAGTGGGACAGAGACCCAGTACTTC
15	TRBV4-3	.	.	TRBJ2-3	CASSEGGESTDTQYF	TGCGCCAGCAGCGAAGGAGGTGAATCCACAGATACGCAGTATTTT
15	TRBV7-6	.	.	TRBJ2-3	CASSLGLGGPDTQYF	TGTGCCAGCAGCTTAGGGCTGGGTGGACCAGATACGCAGTATTTT
15	TRBV11-2	.	.	TRBJ2-3	CASSLMAGSTDTQYF	TGTGCCAGCAGCTTAATGGCGGGGAGCACAGATACGCAGTATTTT
15	TRBV29-1	.	.	TRBJ1-5	CSVEADLTDNQPQHF	TGCAGCGTTGAAGCTGACTTGACAGACAATCAGCCCCAGCATTTT
15	TRBV6-4	.	.	TRBJ2-1	CARLHRDLSYNEQFF	TGTGCCAGACTGCACCGGGACCTCTCCTACAATGAGCAGTTCTTC
16	TRBV6-5	.	.	TRBJ2-5	CASSYRRMTSQETQYF	TGTGCCAGCAGTTACCGGCGTATGACTTCACAAGAGACCCAGTACTTC
14	TRBV9	.	.	TRBJ1-6	CASSVQGRDSPLHF	TGTGCCAGCAGCGTACAGGGTAGAGATTCACCCCTCCACTTT
14	TRBV18	.	once	TRBJ2-7	CASSKRGNTYEQYF	TGTGCCAGCTCAAAAAGGGGGAATACCTACGAGCAGTACTTC
13	TRBV11-2	.	.	TRBJ1-1	CASSRSGGTEAFF	TGTGCCAGCAGCCGCTCGGGTGGCACTGAAGCTTTCTTT
14	TRBV4-3	.	once	TRBJ2-3	CASSLRTSTDTQYF	TGCGCCAGCAGCCTGAGGACAAGCACAGATACGCAGTATTTT
16	TRBV7-6	TRBD2	.	TRBJ2-7	CASSQDERGGSYEQYF	TGTGCCAGCAGCCAAGATGAGCGGGGGGGTTCCTACGAGCAGTACTTC
13	TRBV5-1	.	.	TRBJ2-6	CASRPTGANVLTF	TGCGCCAGCAGACCTACTGGGGCCAACGTCCTGACTTTC
13	TRBV27	TRBD1	once	TRBJ1-1	CASSFQGGTEAFF	TGTGCCAGCAGTTTTCAGGGGGGTACTGAAGCTTTCTTT
14	TRBV18	.	.	TRBJ1-2	CASSLRTLGYGYTF	TGTGCCAGCTCACTGCGGACCCTCGGCTATGGCTACACCTTC
13	TRBV7-8	.	once	TRBJ2-1	CASSLGNENEQFF	TGTGCCAGCAGCTTAGGGAACGAGAACGAGCAGTTCTTC